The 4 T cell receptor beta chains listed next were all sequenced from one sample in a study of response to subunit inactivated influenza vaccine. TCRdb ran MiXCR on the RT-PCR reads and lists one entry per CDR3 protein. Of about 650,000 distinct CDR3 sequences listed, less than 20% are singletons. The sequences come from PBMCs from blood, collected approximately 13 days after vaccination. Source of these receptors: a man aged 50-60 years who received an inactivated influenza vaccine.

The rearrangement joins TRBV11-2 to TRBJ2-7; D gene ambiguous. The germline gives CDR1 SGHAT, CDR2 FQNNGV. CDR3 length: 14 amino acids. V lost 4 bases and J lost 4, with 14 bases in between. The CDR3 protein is CASSSNRKRYEQYF. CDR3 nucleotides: TGTGCCAGCAGCTCAAATCGGAAAAGATACGAGCAGTACTTC.

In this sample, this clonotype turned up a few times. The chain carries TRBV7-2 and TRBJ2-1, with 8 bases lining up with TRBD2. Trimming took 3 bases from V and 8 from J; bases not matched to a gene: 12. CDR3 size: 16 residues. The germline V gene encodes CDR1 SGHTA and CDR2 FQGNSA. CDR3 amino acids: CASSFTSGGPWDEQFF. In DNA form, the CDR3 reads TGTGCCAGCAGCTTCACCTCGGGGGGGCCGTGGGATGAGCAGTTCTTC.

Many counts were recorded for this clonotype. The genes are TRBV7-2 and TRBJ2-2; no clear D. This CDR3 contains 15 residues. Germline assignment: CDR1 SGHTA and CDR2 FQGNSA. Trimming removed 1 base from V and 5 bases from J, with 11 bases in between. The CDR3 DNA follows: TGTGCCAGCAGCTTAGGATGGGTTGGTACCGGGGAGCTGTTTTTT. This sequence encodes CASSLGWVGTGELFF.

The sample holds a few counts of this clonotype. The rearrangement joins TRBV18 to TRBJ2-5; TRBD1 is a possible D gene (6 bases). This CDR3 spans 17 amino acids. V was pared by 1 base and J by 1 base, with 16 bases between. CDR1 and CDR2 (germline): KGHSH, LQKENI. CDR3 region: CASSPRGHSKFQETQYF. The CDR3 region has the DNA TGTGCCAGCTCACCACGGGGACACTCAAAATTCCAAGAGACCCAGTACTTC. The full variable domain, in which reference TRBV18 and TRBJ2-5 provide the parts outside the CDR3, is NAGVMQNPRHLVRRRGQEARLRCSPMKGHSHVYWYRQLPEEGLKFMVYLQKENIIDESGMPKERFSAEFPKEGPSILRIQQVVRGDSAAYFCASSPRGHSKFQETQYFGPGTRLLVL.